This T cell receptor beta chain was retrieved from a study of T cell responses to AZD1222 COVID-19 vaccine. The ends lost 5 bases at V and 0 bases at J; junction bases unmatched: 4. There are 15 residues in the CDR3. Germline values: CDR1 ENHRY, CDR2 SYGVKD. Overall study results and limits: Every sample of the repertoires postdated the peak T cell response.

As regards this clone: What it binds is not known.

Clones were read by immunoSEQ multiplex PCR, and TCRdb kept only the in-frame ones, dropping some. Counted here are 85,000 to 110,000 clones, around 92% occurring once; the ten biggest clones make up 35% to 50%. This receptor was taken from an adult in good health. The chain links TRBV10-3 to TRBJ1-2; 9 nucleotides align to TRBD1. This sample comprised peripheral blood, obtained on day 0 of AZD1222 vaccination. In DNA form, the CDR3 reads TGTGCCATCAGTTTTGGACAGGGGTCTAACTATGGCTACACCTTC. Its protein product is CAISFGQGSNYGYTF.